One TCR beta chain is described in this entry. A much bigger clone sits one base away, suggesting this may be a read error. The record originates from a study of T cells after yellow fever vaccination. TCRdb fed the 5' RACE reads into MiXCR, producing one record per CDR3 protein. This sample has around 250,000 distinct CDR3 sequences; about 7% occur once, and the top ten carry roughly 0.9%. CDR1 is SEHNR, CDR2 FQNEAQ, per germline (reference sequence). This CDR3 is 15 amino acids long. Deletions cut 5 bases from V and 5 bases from J, with 16 bases between. This sequence originates from a man aged 30-40 years who received the YFV17D yellow fever vaccine. The chain couples TRBV7-9 to TRBJ2-1; D call uncertain. Sequenced material: CD4+ T cells sorted from PBMCs, taken 15 days after the yellow fever booster vaccination. The CDR3 DNA reads as TGTGCCAGCAGCCTAGTGGGATTGGGGAACAATGAGCAGTTCTTC. Translated: CASSLVGLGNNEQFF.